Listed here are 31 T cell receptor beta chains from one sample, sequenced in a study of PD-1 blockade in classical Hodgkin lymphoma (TCRdb year 2020). The library was obtained by the immunoSEQ multiplex PCR assay. Drawn from immuneACCESS, this table holds only the in-frame rearrangements with V and J called that TCRdb kept. Clones are partly lost; checked studies trace under half to an unresolved V gene and leave the rest unexplained. In this sample the table shows 40,000 to 45,000 clones, around 80% of which occur a single time. The top ten hold about an eighth of the sample. The time point tag for this specimen amounts to: cycle 1 day 1 (C1D1), immediately before nivolumab initiation. Relapse after autologous stem cell transplantation had occurred in all trial patients, and cohorts A, B and C were distinguished by prior brentuximab vedotin exposure. The specimen was peripheral blood mononuclear cells (PBMCs), collected at baseline. Receptors were obtained from a human donor with classical Hodgkin lymphoma.

This clone appeared once. The chain recombines TRBV21-1 with TRBJ2-3; the table gives TRBD2 as D, unverified against the DNA. TRBV21-1 is an annotated pseudogene. The CDR3 extends over 16 amino acids. The DNA of the CDR3 is TGTGCCACACCCACCGGGGGGCAATTCGACACAGATACGCAGTATTTT. Its translation: CATPTGGQFDTDTQYF.

The chain couples TRBV9 to TRBJ1-2; the D gene is possibly TRBD1 (6 bases). The CDR3 is 16 residues long. Trimming cost V 4 bases and J 4 bases, with 20 bases left between them. CDR1 is SGDLS and CDR2 is YYNGEE in the germline V gene. The CDR3 bases are TGTGCCAGCAGCCTTGGGACGCCAGGGGCGGGCTATGGCTACACCTTC. Amino acids: CASSLGTPGAGYGYTF.

DNA for the CDR3: TGTGCCAGCAGTCGACAGGGGCAGGGTCAGCCCCAGCATTTT. This sequence encodes CASSRQGQGQPQHF. This rearrangement joins TRBV2 to TRBJ1-5, with 8 bases that match TRBD1. There are 14 residues in the CDR3. Looked up from germline, CDR1 is SNHLY and CDR2 is FYNNEI. With V trimmed by 5 bases and J by 6 bases, 6 bases remained unmatched.

This clone was seen just once. The rearrangement joins TRBV2 to TRBJ1-3, with no clear D. The germline gives CDR1 SNHLY, CDR2 FYNNEI. Trimming left V 6 bases short and J 3 bases short, with 6 bases between. The CDR3 covers 12 residues. In DNA form, the CDR3 reads TGTGCCAGCAGAGCCATTGGAAACACCATATATTTT. It yields the protein CASRAIGNTIYF.

V usage is TRBV11-2 and J usage is TRBJ1-1; unclear D gene. The CDR3 runs 13 residues. Trimming took off 0 bases at V and 6 bases at J, with 8 bases between the two ends. Germline CDR1 SGHAT, CDR2 FQNNGV. The CDR3 spells CASSLEAGAEAFF. The CDR3, as DNA: TGTGCCAGCAGCTTAGAGGCCGGAGCTGAAGCTTTCTTT.

By proportion, this clone is medium-sized (0.01 to 0.1%). The rearrangement uses TRBV19 and TRBJ2-3; 11 nucleotides match TRBD2. V lost 1 base, J lost 5 bases, and 2 bases stayed unmatched. Germline CDR1 is LNHDA and CDR2 is SQIVND (reference sequence). The CDR3 runs 15 residues. The CDR3 sequence is CASSIGLAGQDTQYF. As DNA, the CDR3 is TGTGCCAGTAGTATAGGACTAGCGGGGCAAGATACGCAGTATTTT.

This sequence joins TRBV4-1 and TRBJ1-2; TRBD1 matches 10 bases. With 3 bases clipped from V and 5 bases from J, the junction kept 3 bases outside the gene matches. CDR1 MGHRA and CDR2 YSYEKL come from the germline V gene. This CDR3 spans 14 amino acids. The CDR3 sequence: CASSHDRGRYGYTF. CDR3 in DNA: TGCGCCAGCAGCCACGACAGGGGGCGTTATGGCTACACCTTC.

This chain uses TRBV5-1 with TRBJ1-5; no definite D call. CDR3 length: 15 amino acids. Per germline, CDR1 SGHRS and CDR2 YFSETQ. Trimming pared 4 bases from V and 4 bases from J, leaving 15 bases between. The DNA for the CDR3 is TGCGCCAGCAGCCCGGATTATTCTTCGAATCAGCCCCAGCATTTT. It codes for CASSPDYSSNQPQHF.

This chain connects TRBV7-2 to TRBJ2-2; D is unresolved. Germline V gene lookup returns CDR1 SGHTA and CDR2 FQGNSA. The CDR3 spans 13 residues. Trimming cost V 5 bases and J 5 bases, with 9 bases left between them. Written as DNA, the CDR3 is TGTGCCAGCAGCCTTCGGAGAACCGGGGAGCTGTTTTTT. Its translation: CASSLRRTGELFF.

For this clone: The same CDR3 also results from other DNA sequences found in this sample. The chain is built from TRBV5-4 and TRBJ1-2, with D possibly being TRBD1 (5 bases). The CDR3 has 14 amino acids. V was cut by 4 bases and J by 3 bases, with 13 bases left in between. Germline V gene sequence: CDR1 SGHNT, CDR2 YYREEE (reference sequence). CDR3 amino acids: CASSRQGNDYGYTF. CDR3 sequence (DNA): TGTGCCAGCAGCCGCCAGGGAAACGACTATGGCTACACCTTC.

This clone has just a few counts. The chain recombines TRBV5-5 with TRBJ2-5, with TRBD1 matching 10 bases. Looked up from germline, CDR1 is SGHKS and CDR2 is YYEKEE (reference sequence). V lost 4 bases to trimming and J lost 0 bases; unmatched junction nucleotides: 6. The length of the CDR3 is 16 residues. The DNA of the CDR3 is TGTGCCAGCAGCCCCGACAGGGGGCCGGACCAAGAGACCCAGTACTTC. Residues: CASSPDRGPDQETQYF.

CDR3 protein: CASSIDRGSRGLSTEAFF. CDR3 nucleotide sequence: TGTGCCAGTAGTATAGATCGCGGGTCGAGGGGGCTGAGCACTGAAGCTTTCTTT. The V gene is TRBV19, the J gene TRBJ1-1; TRBD1 aligns across 7 bases. CDR1 and CDR2 (germline): LNHDA, SQIVND (reference sequence). The length of the CDR3 is 18 residues. The V gene end was trimmed by 0 bases and the J gene end by 4 bases; junction bases not matched to a gene: 14.

The chain recombines TRBV6-5 with TRBJ2-7, with D possibly matching TRBD1 (6 bases). Trimming removed 9 bases from V and 6 bases from J, with 18 bases in between. The CDR3 spans 13 residues. Germline values: CDR1 MNHEY, CDR2 SVGAGI. This chain's CDR3 is CASVPGHEGEQYF. CDR3 bases: TGTGCCAGTGTTCCGGGACACGAAGGCGAGCAGTACTTC.

Comments on this clone: Other DNA sequences in the sample encode the same CDR3. The V gene is TRBV5-4, the J gene TRBJ1-4; 9 bases agree with TRBD1. CDR1 is SGHNT and CDR2 is YYREEE in the germline V gene (reference sequence). There are 16 residues in the CDR3. The J segment lost 3 bases and the V segment lost 4 bases, leaving 7 bases of the junction unmatched. Here the CDR3 reads CASSTPGQGSNEKLFF. The CDR3 nucleotides read TGTGCCAGCAGCACTCCGGGACAGGGTTCTAATGAAAAACTGTTTTTT.

The V and J genes are TRBV6-5 and TRBJ1-2, with unresolved D. Trimming left V 11 bases short and J 3 bases short, with 13 bases between. The CDR3 is made up of 12 amino acids. The germline CDR1 and CDR2 sequences are MNHEY and SVGAGI. The CDR3 sequence: CASWAADYGYTF. The CDR3 nucleotides read TGTGCCTCGTGGGCAGCGGACTATGGCTACACCTTC.

The V call is TRBV6-1, the J call TRBJ1-6; D call uncertain. This CDR3 contains 14 residues. V was trimmed by 5 bases and J by 5 bases, leaving 10 bases between them. CDR1 MNHNS and CDR2 SASEGT come from the germline V gene. The CDR3: CASSSRGNNSPLHF. Here the CDR3 DNA reads TGTGCCAGCAGTTCCCGGGGAAATAATTCACCCCTCCACTTT.

This chain connects TRBV7-9 to TRBJ1-4; a possible D gene is TRBD1 (6 bases). The CDR3 has 15 amino acids. With 5 bases removed from V and 0 bases from J, the gap between germline ends came to 10 bases. Per the germline V gene, CDR1 is SEHNR and CDR2 is FQNEAQ (reference sequence). DNA for the CDR3: TGTGCCAGCAGCCCTGGACAGTCAACTAATGAAAAACTGTTTTTT. Translation gives CASSPGQSTNEKLFF.

V is TRBV10-3 and J is TRBJ2-1; 9 bases are a match to TRBD2. This CDR3 spans 15 amino acids. J lost 5 bases, V lost 8 bases, and 10 bases had no gene match. Germline V gene lookup returns CDR1 ENHRY and CDR2 SYGVKD. CDR3 sequence: CAISQVAGENNEQFF. CDR3 DNA sequence: TGTGCCATCTCCCAGGTAGCGGGGGAGAACAATGAGCAGTTCTTC.

The genes are TRBV12-2 and TRBJ2-3; the DNA was not compared with TRBD2, the D call given in the table. TRBV12-2 is listed as a pseudogene. The CDR3 is 18 amino acids. The CDR3 is CASRLGTSGGPLGDTQYF. The DNA for the CDR3 is TGTGCAAGTCGCTTAGGGACTAGCGGGGGCCCTCTCGGAGATACGCAGTATTTT.

The chain is built from TRBV5-1 and TRBJ1-4; D is possibly TRBD1 (6 bases). The CDR3 extends over 14 amino acids. V gave up 3 bases and J gave up 7 bases, with 13 bases separating them. Germline CDR1 SGHRS, CDR2 YFSETQ. DNA of the CDR3: TGCGCCAGCAGCTACACAACAGGGAGTGAAAAACTGTTTTTT. It specifies CASSYTTGSEKLFF.

The rearrangement links TRBV7-9 to TRBJ2-1, with 11 bases aligning to TRBD1. V lost 5 bases and J lost 3; bases outside the gene matches: 3. The CDR3 covers 15 residues. Germline V CDR1 and CDR2: SEHNR, FQNEAQ (reference sequence). DNA of the CDR3: TGTGCCAGCAGCGTAGGGACAGGGGGCTACAATGAGCAGTTCTTC. It specifies CASSVGTGGYNEQFF. The variable domain in full, completed from reference TRBV7-9 and TRBJ2-1, reads DTGVSQNPRHKITKRGQNVTFRCDPISEHNRLYWYRQTLGQGPEFLTYFQNEAQLEKSRLLSDRFSAERPKGSFSTLEIQRTEQGDSAMYLCASSVGTGGYNEQFFGPGTRLTVL.

In the case of this clone: Distinct nucleotide sequences in the sample also encode this CDR3. The V call is TRBV4-3, the J call TRBJ1-3; perhaps TRBD1 as D (6 bases). This CDR3 is built from 19 residues. V lost 0 bases and J lost 1, with 19 bases in between. CDR1 is LGHNA and CDR2 is YSLEER in the germline V gene. The CDR3 region is CASSQEGGPGRGSGNTIYF. CDR3 sequence (DNA): TGCGCCAGCAGCCAAGAGGGGGGGCCAGGCCGGGGGTCTGGAAACACCATATATTTT.

This clone was seen only once. CDR3 nucleotides: TGTGCCAGCAGTTACCCCGGACAGGGCAGCTATGGCTACACCTTC. Amino acid sequence: CASSYPGQGSYGYTF. This rearrangement joins TRBV6-5 to TRBJ1-2, with TRBD1 matching 8 bases. The CDR3 runs 15 residues. Looked up from germline, CDR1 is MNHEY and CDR2 is SVGAGI. V lost 2 bases to trimming and J lost 4 bases; unmatched junction nucleotides: 6.

The chain combines TRBV7-2 with TRBJ2-2; 10 nucleotides line up with TRBD1. Germline lookup yields CDR1 SGHTA and CDR2 FQGNSA. V was clipped by 5 bases and J by 6 bases; unmatched bases: 6. The CDR3 is made up of 15 amino acids. Here the CDR3 reads CASSPRQGAAGELFF. Here the CDR3 DNA reads TGTGCCAGCAGCCCTCGACAGGGGGCAGCCGGGGAGCTGTTTTTT.

The V gene is TRBV18, the J gene TRBJ1-4; D possibly corresponds to TRBD1 (5 bases). V lost 3 bases and J 5 bases, leaving 16 bases between the germline ends. Germline CDR1 KGHSH, CDR2 LQKENI. The CDR3 is 16 amino acids. CDR3 sequence: CASSPRQINTNEKLFF. The CDR3 region has the DNA TGTGCCAGCTCACCGAGACAGATTAATACCAATGAAAAACTGTTTTTT.

The chain joins TRBV6-5 to TRBJ2-1; D is ambiguous. The CDR3 loop spans 15 amino acids. Deletions cut 6 bases from V and 0 bases from J, with 12 bases between. Per germline, CDR1 MNHEY and CDR2 SVGAGI. CDR3: CASSQDGSSYNEQFF. CDR3 DNA: TGTGCCAGCAGCCAGGACGGGTCCTCCTACAATGAGCAGTTCTTC.

The chain joins TRBV29-1 to TRBJ2-3, with 9 bases that match TRBD1. The junction had 5 bases not matched to a gene; V was cut back by 3 bases and J by 1 base. The CDR3 covers 15 residues. The V gene's germline CDR1 is SQVTM and CDR2 ANQGSEA. The CDR3 DNA reads TGCAGCGTTGAGCTACAGGGGGCGGGCACAGATACGCAGTATTTT. Protein product: CSVELQGAGTDTQYF.

This clone was counted a single time. The chain employs TRBV19 and TRBJ1-2; D unclear. Germline values: CDR1 LNHDA, CDR2 SQIVND (reference sequence). V lost 2 bases, J lost 4 bases, and 8 bases lay in between. The CDR3 loop spans 13 amino acids. CDR3 sequence: CASSISSIYGYTF. The DNA of the CDR3 is TGTGCCAGTAGTATAAGCAGTATCTATGGCTACACCTTC.

The chain employs TRBV19 and TRBJ1-1; D not certain. V lost 1 base and J lost 0, with 6 bases in between. The germline V gene encodes CDR1 LNHDA and CDR2 SQIVND (reference sequence). This CDR3 comprises 14 residues. The CDR3 protein is CASSIGGMNTEAFF. CDR3 DNA: TGTGCCAGTAGTATAGGGGGAATGAACACTGAAGCTTTCTTT.

This clone was counted between two and nine times. The rearrangement uses TRBV6-1 and TRBJ2-3, with D maybe TRBD2 (5 bases). This CDR3 region has 12 residues. The ends were cut back, 7 bases at V and 6 bases at J, with 11 bases in the middle. Looked up from germline, CDR1 is MNHNS and CDR2 is SASEGT. The CDR3 reads CASTLPGDTQYF. The CDR3 DNA reads TGTGCCAGCACCCTACCGGGGGATACGCAGTATTTT.

The V and J genes are TRBV5-8 and TRBJ1-4; no clear D. The V and J ends lost 5 bases and 3 bases respectively, with 5 bases between them. CDR1 and CDR2 from the germline V gene are SGHTS and YDEGEE. The CDR3 totals 12 residues. The CDR3 DNA reads TGTGCCAGCAGGCTGTCTAATGAAAAACTGTTTTTT. Amino acid sequence: CASRLSNEKLFF.